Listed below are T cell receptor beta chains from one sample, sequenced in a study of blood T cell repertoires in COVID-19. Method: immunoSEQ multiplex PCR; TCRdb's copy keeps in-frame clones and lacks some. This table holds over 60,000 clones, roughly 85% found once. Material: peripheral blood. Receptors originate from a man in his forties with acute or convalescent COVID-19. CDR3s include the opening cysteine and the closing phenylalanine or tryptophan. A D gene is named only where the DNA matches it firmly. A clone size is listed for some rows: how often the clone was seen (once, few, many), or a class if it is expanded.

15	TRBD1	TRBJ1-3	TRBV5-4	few	TGTGCCAGCAGCCTCGACAGGGCCGCTGGAAACACCATATATTTT	CASSLDRAAGNTIYF
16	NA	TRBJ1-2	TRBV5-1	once	TGCGCCAGCAGCCCTGACCCAGGGTTCCCGATCTATGGCTACACCTTC	CASSPDPGFPIYGYTF
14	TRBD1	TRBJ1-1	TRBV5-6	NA	TGTGCCAGCAGCCTCGGGACAGGGAACACTGAAGCTTTCTTT	CASSLGTGNTEAFF
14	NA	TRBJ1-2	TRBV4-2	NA	TGTGCCAGCAGCCAAGAAAAAACAGGGATCCGCTACACCTTC	CASSQEKTGIRYTF
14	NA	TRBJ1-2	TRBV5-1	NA	TGCGCCAGCAGCTTTGACAGAGCTAACTATGGCTACACCTTC	CASSFDRANYGYTF
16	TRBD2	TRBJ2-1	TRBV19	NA	TGTGCCAGTAGTCTAAGGACTAGCGGGGGGTACAATGAGCAGTTCTTC	CASSLRTSGGYNEQFF
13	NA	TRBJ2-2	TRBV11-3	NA	TGTGCCAGCAGCGAGTATCCAGGCGGGGAGCTGTTTTTT	CASSEYPGGELFF
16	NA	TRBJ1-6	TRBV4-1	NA	TGCGCCAGCAGCCAATCAGGGATCTCCTATAATTCACCCCTCCACTTT	CASSQSGISYNSPLHF
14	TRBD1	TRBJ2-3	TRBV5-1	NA	TGCGCCAGCAGCCCCGGGACAGGGACAGATACGCAGTATTTT	CASSPGTGTDTQYF
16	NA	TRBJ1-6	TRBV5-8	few	TGTGCCAGCAGCTATTTCGGGGAGTGGAGAGATTCACCCCTCCACTTT	CASSYFGEWRDSPLHF
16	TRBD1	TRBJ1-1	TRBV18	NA	TGTGCCAGCTCAAAAGGACAGGGGAAGAGGGACACTGAAGCTTTCTTT	CASSKGQGKRDTEAFF
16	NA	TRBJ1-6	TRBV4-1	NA	TGCGCCAGCAGTATAACACGGGAGGGGGGGAATTCACCCCTCCACTTT	CASSITREGGNSPLHF
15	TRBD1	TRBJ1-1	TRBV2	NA	TGTGCCAGCAGTGAGGAGGGGACAGGGGGTATCGGAGCTTTCTTT	CASSEEGTGGIGAFF
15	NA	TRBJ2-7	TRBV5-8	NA	TGTGCCAGCAGCTTGGGACAGGGAGGTCCCTACGAGCAGTACTTC	CASSLGQGGPYEQYF
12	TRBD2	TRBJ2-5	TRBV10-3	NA	TGTGCCCACAGCGGGGGCGACGAGACCCAGTACTTC	CAHSGGDETQYF
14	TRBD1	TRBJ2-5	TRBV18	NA	TGTGCCAGCTCACCAAACAGGGGTTTCGGGACCCAGTACTTC	CASSPNRGFGTQYF
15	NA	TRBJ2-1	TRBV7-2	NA	TGTGCCAGCAGCTCGGGTCCATGGGGCCCTAATGAGCAGTTCTTC	CASSSGPWGPNEQFF
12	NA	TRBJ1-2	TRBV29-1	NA	TGCAGCGGTTGGGAGGGCTCAGGAGGCTACACCTTC	CSGWEGSGGYTF
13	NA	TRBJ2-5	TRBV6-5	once	TGTGCCAGCAGTTACTCCGTCCAGGGGTCCCAGTACTTC	CASSYSVQGSQYF
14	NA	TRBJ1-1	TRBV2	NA	TGTGCCAGCAGCCCTACAGGCGTCAACACTGAAGCTTTCTTT	CASSPTGVNTEAFF
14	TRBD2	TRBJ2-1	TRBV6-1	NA	TGTGCCAGCAGGGAAGCGGGGAGGTACAATGAGCAGTTCTTC	CASREAGRYNEQFF
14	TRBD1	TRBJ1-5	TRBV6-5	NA	TGTGCCAGCAGTATCCAGGGGGCATTTCAGCCCCAGCATTTT	CASSIQGAFQPQHF
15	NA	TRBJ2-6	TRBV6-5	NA	TGTGCCAGCGGGGGACTCAGCTCTGGGGCCAACGTCCTGACTTTC	CASGGLSSGANVLTF
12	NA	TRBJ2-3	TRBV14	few	TGTGCCAGCAGCCAGAGAGGGGATACGCAGTATTTT	CASSQRGDTQYF
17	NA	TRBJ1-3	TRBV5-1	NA	TGCGCCAGCAGCTTGAGGTTTCAAGGGGACTCTGGAAACACCATATATTTT	CASSLRFQGDSGNTIYF
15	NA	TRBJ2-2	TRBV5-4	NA	TGTGCCAGCAGCTTTGGAGGAATGAGGGCCGGGGAGCTGTTTTTT	CASSFGGMRAGELFF
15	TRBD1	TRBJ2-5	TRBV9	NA	TGTGCCAGCAGCATCACGGGACAGGGGGTAGGGACCCAGTACTTC	CASSITGQGVGTQYF
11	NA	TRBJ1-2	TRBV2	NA	TGTGCCAGCAGTCGCAACGGGGGCTACACCTTC	CASSRNGGYTF
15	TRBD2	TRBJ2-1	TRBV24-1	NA	TGTGCCACCAGTTCTAGCGGGGGGGGACCCAATGAGCAGTTCTTC	CATSSSGGGPNEQFF
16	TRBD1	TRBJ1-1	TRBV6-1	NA	TGTGCCAGCAGTGAAGCGCCGACAGGGGGTGACACTGAAGCTTTCTTT	CASSEAPTGGDTEAFF
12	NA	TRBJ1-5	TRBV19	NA	TGTGCCAGTACCGTCCTCGGGCAGCCCCAGCATTTT	CASTVLGQPQHF
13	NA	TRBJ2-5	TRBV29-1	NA	TGCAGCGTGAGAGACAGCCACCAAGAGACCCAGTACTTC	CSVRDSHQETQYF
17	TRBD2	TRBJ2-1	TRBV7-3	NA	TGTGCCAGCAGCCCCCCTAATGTGATAGCGGGGAGCAATGAGCAGTTCTTC	CASSPPNVIAGSNEQFF
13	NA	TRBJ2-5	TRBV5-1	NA	TGCGCCAGCAGCTTGAATGGGAGGGAGACCCAGTACTTC	CASSLNGRETQYF
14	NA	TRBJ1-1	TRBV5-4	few	TGTGCCAGCAGCCTTACACCCAAGAACACTGAAGCTTTCTTT	CASSLTPKNTEAFF
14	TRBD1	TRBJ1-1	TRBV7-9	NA	TGTGCCAGCGCCTCGCGGGGACAGGGAACTGAAGCTTTCTTT	CASASRGQGTEAFF